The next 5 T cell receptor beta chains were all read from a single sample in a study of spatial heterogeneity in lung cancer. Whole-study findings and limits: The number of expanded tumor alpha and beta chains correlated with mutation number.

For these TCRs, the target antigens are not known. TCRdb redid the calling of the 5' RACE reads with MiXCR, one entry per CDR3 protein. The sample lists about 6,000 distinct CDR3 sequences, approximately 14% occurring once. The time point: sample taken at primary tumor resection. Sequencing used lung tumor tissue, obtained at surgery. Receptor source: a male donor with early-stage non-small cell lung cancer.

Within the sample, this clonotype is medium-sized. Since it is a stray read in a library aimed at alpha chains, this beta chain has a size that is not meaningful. CDR3: CSHSGRKDTQYF. For the CDR3, the DNA is TGCAGCCATAGCGGGAGAAAAGATACGCAGTATTTT. This chain uses TRBV29-1 with TRBJ2-3; 9 nucleotides agree with TRBD2. The CDR3 loop spans 12 amino acids. V dropped 8 bases and J dropped 5; count of bases not matched to a gene: 5. In germline, CDR1 is SQVTM, CDR2 ANQGSEA.

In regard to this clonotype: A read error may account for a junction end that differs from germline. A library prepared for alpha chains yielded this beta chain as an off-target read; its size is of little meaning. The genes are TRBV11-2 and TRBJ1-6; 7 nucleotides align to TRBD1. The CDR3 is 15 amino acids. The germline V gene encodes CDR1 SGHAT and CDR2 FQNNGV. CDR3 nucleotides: TGTGCCAGCAGCTTAGTGGCGACAGGGAATTTACCCCTCCACTTT. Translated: CASSLVATGNLPLHF.

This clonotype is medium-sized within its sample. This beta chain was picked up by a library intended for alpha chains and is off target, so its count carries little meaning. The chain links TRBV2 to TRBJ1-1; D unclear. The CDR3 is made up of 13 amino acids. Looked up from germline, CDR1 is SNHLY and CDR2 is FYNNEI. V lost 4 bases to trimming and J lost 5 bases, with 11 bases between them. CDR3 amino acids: CASSANWWTEAFF. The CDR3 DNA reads TGTGCCAGCAGTGCGAACTGGTGGACTGAAGCTTTCTTT.

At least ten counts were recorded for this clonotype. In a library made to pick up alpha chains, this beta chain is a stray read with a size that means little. CDR3 amino acids: CASSLVQPGTGGTDTQYF. CDR3 sequence (DNA): TGTGCCAGCAGCTTAGTCCAACCCGGGACAGGGGGGACAGATACGCAGTATTTT. This rearrangement joins TRBV7-6 to TRBJ2-3; the match to TRBD1 covers 11 bases. Germline V gene data show CDR1 as SGHVS and CDR2 as FNYEAQ. The CDR3 has 18 residues. Unmatched junction bases numbered 9, after V lost 1 base and J lost 3 bases.

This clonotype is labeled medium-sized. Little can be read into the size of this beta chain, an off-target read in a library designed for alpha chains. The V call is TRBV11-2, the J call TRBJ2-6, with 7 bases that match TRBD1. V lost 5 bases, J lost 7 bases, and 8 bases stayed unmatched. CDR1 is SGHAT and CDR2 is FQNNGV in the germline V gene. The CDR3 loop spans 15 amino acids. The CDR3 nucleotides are TGTGCCAGCAGCCCCACAGGGGAAACTGCCAACGTCCTGACTTTC. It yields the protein CASSPTGETANVLTF.